Reported below is one TCR beta chain. The target antigen is unknown. Germline is not matched at one junction end, which may reflect a read error. Sequencing used immunoSEQ multiplex PCR; TCRdb keeps in-frame clones, though not all of them. The sample yields fewer than 65,000 clones, roughly 90% seen once. The entry originates in a study of OX40 agonist ivuxolimab in advanced cancers. Overall study findings and caveats: Both CD4+ and CD8+ T cell populations in blood had undergone clonal expansion by week 6 at 0.1 to 3.0 mg/kg.

This CDR3 is 15 amino acids long. The germline CDR1 and CDR2 sequences are SSHAT and FNYEAQ (reference sequence). Sequenced material: CD4+ or CD8+ T cells sorted from blood, taken in a trial of the OX40 agonist ivuxolimab. The clonotype was recovered from an adult with an advanced solid tumor such as melanoma, head and neck, liver or kidney cancer. The V gene is TRBV7-7, the J gene TRBJ2-5; 7 bases agree with TRBD2. The CDR3 DNA reads as TGTGCTAGCAGCTTAGGGCTAGCGGACAAAGAGACCCAGTACTTC. The encoded protein is CASSLGLADKETQYF.